This T cell receptor (beta chain) was captured in a study of control samples from healthy donors and cancer patients. The table came from immunoSEQ multiplex PCR; TCRdb's copy has only in-frame clones and leaves some out. In the table there are 88,000 or so clones, around 94% of which are singletons. The V end was cut by 5 bases, the J end by 4 bases, with 27 bases between. CDR1 is SGHVS and CDR2 is FNYEAQ in the germline V gene. The CDR3 has 18 amino acids. The material sequenced was blood. The chain carries TRBV7-6 and TRBJ2-7, with D perhaps assigned TRBD1 or TRBD2 (5 bases each). This TCR was recovered from a woman aged 18-29 years in good health. The chain's CDR3 is CASSVREPGRYPGYEQYF. For the CDR3, the DNA is TGTGCCAGCAGCGTCAGGGAACCGGGACGATACCCGGGGTACGAGCAGTACTTC.